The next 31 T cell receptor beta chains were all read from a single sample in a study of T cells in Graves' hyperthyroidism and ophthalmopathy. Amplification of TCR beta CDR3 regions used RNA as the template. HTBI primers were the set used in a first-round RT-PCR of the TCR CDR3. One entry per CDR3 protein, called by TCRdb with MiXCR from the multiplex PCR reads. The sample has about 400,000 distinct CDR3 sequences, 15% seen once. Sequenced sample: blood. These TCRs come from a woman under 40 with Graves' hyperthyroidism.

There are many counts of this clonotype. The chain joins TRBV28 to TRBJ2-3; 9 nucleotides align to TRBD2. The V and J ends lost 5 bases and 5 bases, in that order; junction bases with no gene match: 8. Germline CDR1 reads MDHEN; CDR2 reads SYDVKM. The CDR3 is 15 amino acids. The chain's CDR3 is CASSTIAGVRDTQYF. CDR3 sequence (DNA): TGTGCCAGCAGTACCATAGCGGGAGTCAGAGATACGCAGTATTTT. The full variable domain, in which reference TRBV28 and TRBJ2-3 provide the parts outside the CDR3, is DVKVTQSSRYLVKRTGEKVFLECVQDMDHENMFWYRQDPGLGLRLIYFSYDVKMKEKGDIPEGYSVSREKKERFSLILESASTNQTSMYLCASSTIAGVRDTQYFGPGTRLTVL.

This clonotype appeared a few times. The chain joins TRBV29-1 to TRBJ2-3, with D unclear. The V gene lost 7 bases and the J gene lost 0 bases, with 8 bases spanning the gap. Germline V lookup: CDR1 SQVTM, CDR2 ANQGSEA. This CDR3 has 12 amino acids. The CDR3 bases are TGCAGCGCCGCCTTTAGCACAGATACGCAGTATTTT. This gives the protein CSAAFSTDTQYF.

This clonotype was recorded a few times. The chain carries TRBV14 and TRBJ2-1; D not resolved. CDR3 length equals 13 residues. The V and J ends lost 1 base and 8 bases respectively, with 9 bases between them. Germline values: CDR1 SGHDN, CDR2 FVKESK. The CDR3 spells CASSQAPWHEQFF. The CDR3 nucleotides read TGTGCCAGCAGCCAAGCCCCCTGGCATGAGCAGTTCTTC.

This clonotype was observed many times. CDR3 sequence reads: CASPSSRLAGGSSSYNEQFF. The CDR3 nucleotides are TGTGCCAGCCCCAGTTCGCGGCTAGCGGGAGGATCCAGCTCCTACAATGAGCAGTTCTTC. The chain combines TRBV28 with TRBJ2-1; the match to TRBD2 covers 11 bases. The length of the CDR3 is 20 residues. Germline CDR1 is MDHEN and CDR2 is SYDVKM. V trimming: 8 bases; J trimming: 0 bases; junction bases outside the gene matches: 18.

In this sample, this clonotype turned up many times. The CDR3 DNA reads as TGTGCCAGCTCACACGGGACTAGCGGGTACTCCTACGAGCAGTACTTC. This translates into CASSHGTSGYSYEQYF. The V call is TRBV18, the J call TRBJ2-7; 12 bases line up with TRBD2. The germline CDR1 and CDR2 sequences are KGHSH and LQKENI. There are 16 residues in the CDR3. The V segment lost 4 bases and the J segment 0 bases; nucleotides outside the gene matches: 4.

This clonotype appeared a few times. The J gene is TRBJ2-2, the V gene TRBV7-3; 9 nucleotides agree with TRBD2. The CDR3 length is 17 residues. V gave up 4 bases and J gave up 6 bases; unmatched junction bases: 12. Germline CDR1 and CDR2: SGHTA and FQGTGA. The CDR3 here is CASSSLSTGTSPGELFF. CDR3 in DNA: TGTGCCAGCAGCTCCCTTTCGACAGGGACTAGCCCCGGGGAGCTGTTTTTT.

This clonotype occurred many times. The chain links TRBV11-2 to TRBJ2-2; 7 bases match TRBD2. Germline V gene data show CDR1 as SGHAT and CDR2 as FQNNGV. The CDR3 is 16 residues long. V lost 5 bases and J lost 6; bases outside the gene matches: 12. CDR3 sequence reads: CASSPIGGGNAGELFF. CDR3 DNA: TGTGCCAGCAGCCCCATTGGGGGAGGGAATGCCGGGGAGCTGTTTTTT.

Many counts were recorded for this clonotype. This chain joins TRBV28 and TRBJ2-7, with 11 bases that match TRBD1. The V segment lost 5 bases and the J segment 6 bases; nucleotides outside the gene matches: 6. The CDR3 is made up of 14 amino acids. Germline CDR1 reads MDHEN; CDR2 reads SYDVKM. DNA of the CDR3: TGTGCCAGCAGTGCGGGACAGGGGGTTATCGAGCAGTACTTC. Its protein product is CASSAGQGVIEQYF. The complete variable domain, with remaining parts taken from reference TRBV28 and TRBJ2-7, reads DVKVTQSSRYLVKRTGEKVFLECVQDMDHENMFWYRQDPGLGLRLIYFSYDVKMKEKGDIPEGYSVSREKKERFSLILESASTNQTSMYLCASSAGQGVIEQYFGPGTRLTVT.

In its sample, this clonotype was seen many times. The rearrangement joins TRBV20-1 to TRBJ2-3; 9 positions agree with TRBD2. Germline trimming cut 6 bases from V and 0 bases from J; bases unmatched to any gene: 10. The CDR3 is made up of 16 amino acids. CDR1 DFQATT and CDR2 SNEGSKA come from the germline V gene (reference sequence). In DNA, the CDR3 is TGCAGTGCAATTCCGGCGGGAGGGACTAGCACAGATACGCAGTATTTT. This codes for CSAIPAGGTSTDTQYF.

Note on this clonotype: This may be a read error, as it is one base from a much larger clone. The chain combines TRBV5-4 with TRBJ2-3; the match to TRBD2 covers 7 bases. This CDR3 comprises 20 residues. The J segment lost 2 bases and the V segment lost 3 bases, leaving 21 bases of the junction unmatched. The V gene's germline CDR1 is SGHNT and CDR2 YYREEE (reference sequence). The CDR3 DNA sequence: TGTGCCAGCAGCTCCCAACAGTGGGCTAATCCTAGCGGAGACACAGATACGCAGTATTTT. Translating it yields CASSSQQWANPSGDTDTQYF.

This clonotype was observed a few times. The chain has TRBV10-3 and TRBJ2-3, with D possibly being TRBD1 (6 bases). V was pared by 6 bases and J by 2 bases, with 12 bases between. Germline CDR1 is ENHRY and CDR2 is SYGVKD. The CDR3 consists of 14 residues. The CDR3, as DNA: TGTGCCATCAGACCAGGGGAGAACACAGATACGCAGTATTTT. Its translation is CAIRPGENTDTQYF.

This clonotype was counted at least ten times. The CDR3 loop reads CASSLVEGTEAFF. The DNA for the CDR3 is TGCGCCAGCAGCTTGGTTGAGGGGACTGAAGCTTTCTTT. The chain employs TRBV5-1 and TRBJ1-1, with D possibly matching TRBD1 (5 bases). The CDR3 consists of 13 residues. Trimming removed 0 bases at V and 5 bases at J, with 8 bases between. Germline CDR1 is SGHRS and CDR2 is YFSETQ.

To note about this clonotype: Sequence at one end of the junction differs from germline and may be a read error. As DNA, the CDR3 is TGTGCCAGCAGTTGGGCCACAAACAGGGGTTCTGAAAAACTGTCTTTT. It codes for CASSWATNRGSEKLSF. The rearrangement links TRBV6-5 to TRBJ1-4, with TRBD1 identical over 7 bases. The germline V gene has CDR1 MNHEY and CDR2 SVGAGI. This CDR3 has 16 residues.

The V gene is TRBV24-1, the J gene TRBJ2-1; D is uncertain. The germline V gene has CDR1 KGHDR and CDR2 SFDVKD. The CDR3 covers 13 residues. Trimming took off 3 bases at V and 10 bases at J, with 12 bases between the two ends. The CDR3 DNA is TGTGCCACCAGTGATCGACTCCCACGGGAGCAGTTCTTC. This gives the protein CATSDRLPREQFF.

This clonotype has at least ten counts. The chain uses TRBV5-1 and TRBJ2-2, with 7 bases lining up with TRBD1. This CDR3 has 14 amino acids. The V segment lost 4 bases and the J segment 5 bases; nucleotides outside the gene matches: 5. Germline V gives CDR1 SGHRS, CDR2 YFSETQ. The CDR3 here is CASSATGMTGELFF. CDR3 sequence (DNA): TGCGCCAGCAGCGCGACAGGGATGACCGGGGAGCTGTTTTTT.

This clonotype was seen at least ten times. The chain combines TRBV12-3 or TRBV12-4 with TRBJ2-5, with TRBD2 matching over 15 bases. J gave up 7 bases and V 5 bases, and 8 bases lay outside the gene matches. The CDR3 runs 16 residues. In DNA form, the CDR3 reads TGTGCCAGCAGTCCGAGGACTAGCGGGAGGGCCGGGACCCAGTACTTC. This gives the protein CASSPRTSGRAGTQYF.

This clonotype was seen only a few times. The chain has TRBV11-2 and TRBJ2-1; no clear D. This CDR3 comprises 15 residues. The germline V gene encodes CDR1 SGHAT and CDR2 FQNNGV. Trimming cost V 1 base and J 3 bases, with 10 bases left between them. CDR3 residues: CASSLVETGYNEQFF. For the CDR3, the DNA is TGTGCCAGCAGCTTAGTAGAAACGGGCTACAATGAGCAGTTCTTC. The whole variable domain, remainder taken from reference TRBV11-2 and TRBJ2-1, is EAGVAQSPRYKIIEKRQSVAFWCNPISGHATLYWYQQILGQGPKLLIQFQNNGVVDDSQLPKDRFSAERLKGVDSTLKIQPAKLEDSAVYLCASSLVETGYNEQFFGPGTRLTVL.

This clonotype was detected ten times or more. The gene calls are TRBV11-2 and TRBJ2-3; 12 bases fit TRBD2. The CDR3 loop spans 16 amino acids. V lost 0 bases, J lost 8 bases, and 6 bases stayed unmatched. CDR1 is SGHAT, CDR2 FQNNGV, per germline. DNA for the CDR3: TGTGCCAGCAGCTTAGATAGACTAGCGGGAGCGGCTACGCAGTATTTT. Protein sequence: CASSLDRLAGAATQYF.

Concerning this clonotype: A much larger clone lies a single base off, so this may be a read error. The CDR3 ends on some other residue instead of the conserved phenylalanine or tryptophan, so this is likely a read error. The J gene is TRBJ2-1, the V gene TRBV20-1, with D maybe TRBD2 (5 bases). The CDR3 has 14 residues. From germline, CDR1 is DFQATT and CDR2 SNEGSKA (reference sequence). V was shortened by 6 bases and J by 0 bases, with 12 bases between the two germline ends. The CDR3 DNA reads TGCAGTGCATGGCGGGCGAGCTCCTACAATGAGCAGTTCCTC. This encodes CSAWRASSYNEQFL.

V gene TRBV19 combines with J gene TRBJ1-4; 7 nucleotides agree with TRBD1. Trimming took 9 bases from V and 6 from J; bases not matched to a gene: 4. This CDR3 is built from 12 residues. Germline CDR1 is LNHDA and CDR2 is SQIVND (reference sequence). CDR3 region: CASGTDDEKLFF. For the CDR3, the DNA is TGTGCCAGCGGGACAGACGATGAAAAACTGTTTTTT. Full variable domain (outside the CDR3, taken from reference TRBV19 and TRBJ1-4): DGGITQSPKYLFRKEGQNVTLSCEQNLNHDAMYWYRQDPGQGLRLIYYSQIVNDFQKGDIAEGYSVSREKKESFPLTVTSAQKNPTAFYLCASGTDDEKLFFGSGTQLSVL.

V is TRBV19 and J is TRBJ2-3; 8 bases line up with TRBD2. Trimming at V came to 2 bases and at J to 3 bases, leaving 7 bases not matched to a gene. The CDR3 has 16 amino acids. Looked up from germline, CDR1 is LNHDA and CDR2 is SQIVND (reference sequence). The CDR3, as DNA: TGTGCCAGTAGTATAAAAGGTAGCGGGAAAACAGATACGCAGTATTTT. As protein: CASSIKGSGKTDTQYF.

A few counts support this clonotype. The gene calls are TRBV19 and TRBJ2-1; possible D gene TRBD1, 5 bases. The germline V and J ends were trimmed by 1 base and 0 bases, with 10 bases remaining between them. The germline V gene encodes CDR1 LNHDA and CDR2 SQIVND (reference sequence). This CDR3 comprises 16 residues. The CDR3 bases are TGTGCCAGTAGTATAGCAGGGTTAAGCTCCTACAATGAGCAGTTCTTC. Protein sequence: CASSIAGLSSYNEQFF.

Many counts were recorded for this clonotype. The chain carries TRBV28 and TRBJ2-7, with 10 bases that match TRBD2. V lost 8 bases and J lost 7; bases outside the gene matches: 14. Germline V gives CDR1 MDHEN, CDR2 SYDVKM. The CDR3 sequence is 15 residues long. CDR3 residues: CASSLRASGSREQYF. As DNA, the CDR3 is TGTGCCAGCTCCCTTAGGGCTAGCGGGAGTCGGGAGCAGTACTTC.

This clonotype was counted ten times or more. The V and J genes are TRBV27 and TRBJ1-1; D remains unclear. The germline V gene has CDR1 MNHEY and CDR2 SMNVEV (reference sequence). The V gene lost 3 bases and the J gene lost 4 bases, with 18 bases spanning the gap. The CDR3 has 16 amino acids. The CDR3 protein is CASSFLVLGKITEAFF. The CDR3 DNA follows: TGTGCCAGCAGTTTCCTCGTCCTGGGTAAGATCACTGAAGCTTTCTTT.

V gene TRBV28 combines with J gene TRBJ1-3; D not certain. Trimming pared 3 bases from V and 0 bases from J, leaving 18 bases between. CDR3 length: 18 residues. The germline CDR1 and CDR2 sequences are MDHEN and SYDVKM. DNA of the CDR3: TGTGCCAGCAGTTTCCCCCAAGTTTCCCCGGGCTCTGGAAACACCATATATTTT. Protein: CASSFPQVSPGSGNTIYF. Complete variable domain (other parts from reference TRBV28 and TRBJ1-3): DVKVTQSSRYLVKRTGEKVFLECVQDMDHENMFWYRQDPGLGLRLIYFSYDVKMKEKGDIPEGYSVSREKKERFSLILESASTNQTSMYLCASSFPQVSPGSGNTIYFGEGSWLTVV.

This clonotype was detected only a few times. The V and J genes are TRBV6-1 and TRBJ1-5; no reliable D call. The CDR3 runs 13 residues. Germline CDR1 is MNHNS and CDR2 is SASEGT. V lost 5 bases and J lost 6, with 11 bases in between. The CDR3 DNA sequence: TGTGCCAGCAGTCCCGCTCCCGGTCAGCCCCAGCATTTT. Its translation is CASSPAPGQPQHF.

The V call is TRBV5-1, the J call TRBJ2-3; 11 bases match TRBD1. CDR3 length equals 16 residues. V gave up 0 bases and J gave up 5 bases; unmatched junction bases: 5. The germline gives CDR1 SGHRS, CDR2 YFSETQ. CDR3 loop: CASSLAGTGGQDTQYF. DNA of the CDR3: TGCGCCAGCAGCTTGGCCGGGACAGGGGGGCAAGATACGCAGTATTTT. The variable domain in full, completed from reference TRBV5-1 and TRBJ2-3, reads KAGVTQTPRYLIKTRGQQVTLSCSPISGHRSVSWYQQTPGQGLQFLFEYFSETQRNKGNFPGRFSGRQFSNSRSEMNVSTLELGDSALYLCASSLAGTGGQDTQYFGPGTRLTVL.

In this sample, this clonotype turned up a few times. The CDR3 sequence is CASASGTGGEEQYF. The CDR3 coding sequence is TGCGCCAGCGCCTCCGGGACAGGGGGCGAAGAGCAGTACTTC. The chain has TRBV5-1 and TRBJ2-7; 12 nucleotides align to TRBD1. This CDR3 spans 14 amino acids. J lost 7 bases, V lost 7 bases, and 9 bases had no gene match. Germline V gene lookup returns CDR1 SGHRS and CDR2 YFSETQ.

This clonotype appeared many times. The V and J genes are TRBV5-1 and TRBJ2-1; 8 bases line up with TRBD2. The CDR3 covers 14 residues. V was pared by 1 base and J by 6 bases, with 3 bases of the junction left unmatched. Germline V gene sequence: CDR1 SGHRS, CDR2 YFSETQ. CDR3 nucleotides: TGCGCCAGCAGCTTGCTAGCGGGCGCCAATGAGCAGTTCTTC. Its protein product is CASSLLAGANEQFF. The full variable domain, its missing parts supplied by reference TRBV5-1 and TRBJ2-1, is KAGVTQTPRYLIKTRGQQVTLSCSPISGHRSVSWYQQTPGQGLQFLFEYFSETQRNKGNFPGRFSGRQFSNSRSEMNVSTLELGDSALYLCASSLLAGANEQFFGPGTRLTVL.

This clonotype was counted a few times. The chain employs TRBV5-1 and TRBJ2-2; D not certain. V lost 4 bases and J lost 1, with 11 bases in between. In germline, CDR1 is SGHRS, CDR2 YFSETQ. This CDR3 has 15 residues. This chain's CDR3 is CASSEDSRNTGELFF. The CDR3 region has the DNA TGCGCCAGCAGCGAGGATTCTAGGAACACCGGGGAGCTGTTTTTT.

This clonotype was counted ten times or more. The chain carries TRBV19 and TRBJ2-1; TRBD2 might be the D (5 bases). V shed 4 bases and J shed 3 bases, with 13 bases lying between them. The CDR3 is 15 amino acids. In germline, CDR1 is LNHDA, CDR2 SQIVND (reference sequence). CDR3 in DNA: TGTGCCAGTAGTAAGGAGGCGGGCTACTACAATGAGCAGTTCTTC. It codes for CASSKEAGYYNEQFF.